These 17 T cell receptor beta chains came from one sample sequenced in a study of early T cells in non-severe SARS-CoV-2 infection. MiXCR, run by TCRdb on the 5' RACE reads, gives a single entry per CDR3 protein. The profile shows approximately 28,000 distinct CDR3 sequences, more than 3.5% of them singletons. The sample consisted of whole blood. Source of these receptors: an adult who was a healthcare worker with PCR-confirmed SARS-CoV-2 infection or an uninfected control (not recorded which).

Regarding this clonotype: A single base separates this from a much larger clone, so it may be a read error. Since the CDR3 does not end with the conserved phenylalanine or tryptophan, this likely comes from a read error. This sequence joins TRBV7-9 and TRBJ2-1; TRBD1 matches 9 bases. Germline lookup yields CDR1 SEHNR and CDR2 FQNEAQ (reference sequence). V dropped 4 bases and J dropped 3; count of bases not matched to a gene: 4. The CDR3 loop spans 15 amino acids. Written as DNA, the CDR3 is TGTGCCAGCAGCTCGACAGGGGGAGACTACAATGAGCAGTTCTCC. Protein: CASSSTGGDYNEQFS.

Ten or more counts support this clonotype. This chain connects TRBV27 to TRBJ2-2, with TRBD2 matching 9 bases. V shed 5 bases and J 1 base; nucleotides not matched to a gene: 5. The CDR3 sequence is 16 residues long. Germline values: CDR1 MNHEY, CDR2 SMNVEV (reference sequence). As DNA, the CDR3 is TGTGCCAGCAGTACCTCTAGCGGGGAGAACACCGGGGAGCTGTTTTTT. It translates to CASSTSSGENTGELFF.

In this sample, this clonotype turned up many times. This rearrangement joins TRBV5-5 to TRBJ2-7; TRBD2 agrees at 8 bases. Germline V gives CDR1 SGHKS, CDR2 YYEKEE (reference sequence). Losses at the gene ends were 0 bases for V and 2 bases for J; bases not matched to a gene: 1. CDR3 size: 14 residues. The CDR3 bases are TGTGCCAGCAGCTTGGTAGCGGGAACCTACGAGCAGTACTTC. Its translation: CASSLVAGTYEQYF.

The sample holds many counts of this clonotype. At one end the junction does not follow the germline gene, possibly because of a read error. The chain couples TRBV18 to TRBJ1-3; a weak D match, TRBD1 (5 bases). The CDR3 consists of 16 residues. CDR1 and CDR2 from the germline V gene are KGHSH and LQKENI. The CDR3 protein is CASSPQTAYSGNTIYF. The CDR3 nucleotides read TGTGCCAGCTCGCCACAGACAGCCTACTCTGGAAACACCATATATTTT.

The V call is TRBV21-1, the J call TRBJ2-7; the DNA was not used to check the table's D call, TRBD1. TRBV21-1 represents a pseudogene. This CDR3 contains 18 residues. CDR3 coding DNA: TGTGCCAGCGGTTGGAAGGGGACAGGGGGTCAGGAGAACTACGAGCAGTACTTC. As protein: CASGWKGTGGQENYEQYF.

In this sample, this clonotype turned up many times. The V gene is TRBV11-2, the J gene TRBJ2-5; D may be TRBD1 (5 bases). The CDR3 runs 14 residues. V lost 5 bases and J 3 bases, leaving 13 bases between the germline ends. CDR1 and CDR2 from the germline V gene are SGHAT and FQNNGV. CDR3 nucleotide sequence: TGTGCCAGCAGCCCCCTCCTAGGGGAAGAGACCCAGTACTTC. Translating it yields CASSPLLGEETQYF.

This clonotype occurred many times. The chain links TRBV19 to TRBJ2-1; tentatively, D is TRBD1 (5 bases). This CDR3 is 16 amino acids long. The germline gives CDR1 LNHDA, CDR2 SQIVND (reference sequence). The germline V and J ends were trimmed by 4 bases and 6 bases, with 19 bases remaining between them. CDR3 bases: TGTGCCAGTAGTACACCGTCAGGGCCTCGAACCAATGAGCAGTTCTTC. Translating it yields CASSTPSGPRTNEQFF.

This clonotype was recorded at least ten times. The chain recombines TRBV27 with TRBJ2-1, with TRBD2 matching 13 bases. This CDR3 spans 16 amino acids. The J segment lost 5 bases and the V segment lost 5 bases, leaving 6 bases of the junction unmatched. Germline V gene sequence: CDR1 MNHEY, CDR2 SMNVEV (reference sequence). The CDR3 DNA reads TGTGCCAGCAGTCACCGGGGGACTAGCGGGAACAATGAGCAGTTCTTC. As protein: CASSHRGTSGNNEQFF.

There are many counts of this clonotype. The chain employs TRBV20-1 and TRBJ2-1; D may be TRBD2 (5 bases). Germline V lookup: CDR1 DFQATT, CDR2 SNEGSKA (reference sequence). The CDR3 consists of 15 residues. The germline V and J ends were trimmed by 6 bases and 7 bases, with 22 bases remaining between them. CDR3 in DNA: TGCAGTGCCCAGTATCGTCTAGCAAGTAAAAATGAGCAGTTCTTC. It translates to CSAQYRLASKNEQFF.

This clonotype was seen ten or more times. The rearrangement uses TRBV6-6 and TRBJ2-7; D possibly corresponds to TRBD2 (5 bases). There are 13 residues in the CDR3. In germline, CDR1 is MNHNY, CDR2 SVGAGI (reference sequence). V was clipped by 7 bases and J by 5 bases, with 15 bases between them. The DNA for the CDR3 is TGTGCCAGCACTCAAAGGGCGGGTAACGAGCAGTACTTC. It is translated as CASTQRAGNEQYF.

This clonotype was observed at least ten times. The gene calls are TRBV6-5 and TRBJ2-1; D is perhaps TRBD2 (6 bases). Trimming took 4 bases from V and 3 from J, leaving 13 bases between them. In germline, CDR1 is MNHEY, CDR2 SVGAGI. The CDR3 runs 15 residues. The CDR3 loop is CASSLGGPDYNEQFF. The CDR3 DNA sequence: TGTGCCAGCAGTTTGGGGGGTCCAGACTACAATGAGCAGTTCTTC.

This clonotype showed up many times. Here the CDR3 reads CASSLGGGNSPLHF. Written as DNA, the CDR3 is TGTGCCAGCAGCTTAGGTGGGGGTAACTCACCCCTCCACTTT. The rearrangement joins TRBV7-9 to TRBJ1-6; tentative D call: TRBD1 (5 bases). CDR3 size: 14 residues. V was pared by 1 base and J by 10 bases, with 11 bases between. CDR1 and CDR2 (germline): SEHNR, FQNEAQ (reference sequence).

In this sample, this clonotype turned up many times. The chain has TRBV6-5 and TRBJ2-1; TRBD2 aligns across 10 bases. Germline values: CDR1 MNHEY, CDR2 SVGAGI. The V segment lost 0 bases and the J segment 4 bases; nucleotides outside the gene matches: 12. CDR3 length equals 19 residues. The CDR3 DNA sequence: TGTGCCAGCAGTTACTCAGGCCTAGCGGGAGCCGTCGGGTACAATGAGCAGTTCTTC. Translation: CASSYSGLAGAVGYNEQFF.

This clonotype was recorded at least ten times. The chain joins TRBV6-4 to TRBJ2-7, with a weak D call TRBD1 (7 bases). Trimming took 8 bases from V and 4 from J, leaving 12 bases between them. CDR3 length equals 12 residues. Per the germline V gene, CDR1 is MRHNA and CDR2 is SNTAGT. CDR3 region: CASGGTAYEQYF. Here the CDR3 DNA reads TGTGCCAGCGGCGGGACAGCATACGAGCAGTACTTC.

This clonotype was recorded many times. The rearrangement links TRBV3-1 to TRBJ2-1; D gene ambiguous. Between the trimmed V and J ends, which lost 0 bases and 8 bases, there was a span of 11 bases. CDR3 size: 14 residues. The germline V gene has CDR1 LGHDT and CDR2 YNNKEL (reference sequence). The CDR3 DNA reads as TGTGCCAGCAGCCAAGACGACTTCTCCCATGAGCAGTTCTTC. It translates to CASSQDDFSHEQFF.

Ten or more counts support this clonotype. This chain uses TRBV7-2 with TRBJ2-7; D might be TRBD1 (6 bases). V was trimmed by 2 bases and J by 0 bases, leaving 8 bases between them. The length of the CDR3 is 14 residues. Germline V gene data show CDR1 as SGHTA and CDR2 as FQGNSA. CDR3 loop: CASSLRQASYEQYF. CDR3 coding DNA: TGTGCCAGCAGCTTAAGACAGGCCTCCTACGAGCAGTACTTC.

This clonotype was seen at least ten times. V usage is TRBV4-3 and J usage is TRBJ2-2; D not resolved. V was cut by 0 bases and J by 0 bases, with 11 bases left in between. Germline values: CDR1 LGHNA, CDR2 YSLEER. The CDR3 runs 17 residues. CDR3 protein: CASSQDLQIPNTGELFF. The CDR3 bases are TGCGCCAGCAGCCAAGATCTCCAAATTCCGAACACCGGGGAGCTGTTTTTT.